This TCR beta chain is drawn from a study of technical replicates of blood from a handful of donors. TCRdb's copy holds only in-frame clones and misses some; the assay was immunoSEQ multiplex PCR. The sample lists around 83,000 clones; just under 95% were seen once. Sequencing was carried out using T cells isolated from PBMCs. The TCR comes from a human donor in good health.

The CDR3 coding sequence is TGTGCCAGCAGCGTATATGGGAGAGGAACCGGGGAGCTGTTTTTT. It specifies CASSVYGRGTGELFF. The chain has TRBV9 and TRBJ2-2, with D perhaps TRBD2 (5 bases). The V gene lost 1 base and the J gene lost 5 bases, with 12 bases spanning the gap. Germline V CDR1 and CDR2: SGDLS, YYNGEE. The CDR3 has 15 residues.